This TCR beta chain was captured in a study of regulatory T cells in long-lasting Graves disease. This clonotype was seen at least ten times. The target antigen is unknown. Findings of the study overall: Repertoires from persistent disease leaned toward TRBV28, TRBJ1-2 and TRBJ2-5.

This CDR3 region has 13 residues. The germline CDR1 and CDR2 sequences are SGHNT and YENEEA. Deletions cut 0 bases from V and 6 bases from J, with 9 bases between. Time point reported: newly diagnosed GD, antithyroid drugs for less than 3 months. From RNA extracted from PBMCs, the TCR library was made. Assembly of TCR beta libraries relied on iRepertoire HTBI primers together with Arm-PCR of CDR3 regions. TCRdb re-analysed the multiplex PCR reads in MiXCR, keeping a single row per CDR3 protein. The sample shows roughly 560,000 distinct CDR3 sequences, around 16% of them seen only once. The sample was also linked to a second study, of T cells in Graves' hyperthyroidism and ophthalmopathy. This second study notes: The hyperthyroidism was newly diagnosed and had lasted under 2 months; the patients were aged 18 to 65.

The rearrangement links TRBV11-3 to TRBJ2-7, with a tentative D call TRBD1 (5 bases). The sample was peripheral blood mononuclear cells (PBMCs), taken at new diagnosis, from a patient treated with antithyroid drugs. The TCR originated in a middle-aged woman with Graves disease. CDR3 region: CASSLDHRSEQYF. For the CDR3, the DNA is TGTGCCAGCAGCTTAGACCACAGGTCCGAGCAGTACTTC.